This T cell receptor beta chain originates from a study of CD8 T cells in Susac syndrome. After extraction with the RNeasy kit, roughly 0.45 to 1 ug of the RNA was reverse transcribed using random hexamers. One entry per CDR3 protein, called by TCRdb with MiXCR from the immunoSEQ multiplex PCR reads. The data hold around 170,000 distinct CDR3 sequences, with 85% to 95% observed a single time. This clonotype turned up a few times. The source is a human donor with multiple sclerosis. Specimen: CD8+ T cells from PBMCs.

CDR3 residues: CASSLVLNTEAFF. For the CDR3, the DNA is TGTGCCAGCAGCTTAGTCCTGAACACTGAAGCTTTCTTT. The chain has TRBV7-9 and TRBJ1-1; D is ambiguous. Looked up from germline, CDR1 is SEHNR and CDR2 is FQNEAQ (reference sequence). There are 13 residues in the CDR3. V was shortened by 1 base and J by 0 bases, with 3 bases between the two germline ends.